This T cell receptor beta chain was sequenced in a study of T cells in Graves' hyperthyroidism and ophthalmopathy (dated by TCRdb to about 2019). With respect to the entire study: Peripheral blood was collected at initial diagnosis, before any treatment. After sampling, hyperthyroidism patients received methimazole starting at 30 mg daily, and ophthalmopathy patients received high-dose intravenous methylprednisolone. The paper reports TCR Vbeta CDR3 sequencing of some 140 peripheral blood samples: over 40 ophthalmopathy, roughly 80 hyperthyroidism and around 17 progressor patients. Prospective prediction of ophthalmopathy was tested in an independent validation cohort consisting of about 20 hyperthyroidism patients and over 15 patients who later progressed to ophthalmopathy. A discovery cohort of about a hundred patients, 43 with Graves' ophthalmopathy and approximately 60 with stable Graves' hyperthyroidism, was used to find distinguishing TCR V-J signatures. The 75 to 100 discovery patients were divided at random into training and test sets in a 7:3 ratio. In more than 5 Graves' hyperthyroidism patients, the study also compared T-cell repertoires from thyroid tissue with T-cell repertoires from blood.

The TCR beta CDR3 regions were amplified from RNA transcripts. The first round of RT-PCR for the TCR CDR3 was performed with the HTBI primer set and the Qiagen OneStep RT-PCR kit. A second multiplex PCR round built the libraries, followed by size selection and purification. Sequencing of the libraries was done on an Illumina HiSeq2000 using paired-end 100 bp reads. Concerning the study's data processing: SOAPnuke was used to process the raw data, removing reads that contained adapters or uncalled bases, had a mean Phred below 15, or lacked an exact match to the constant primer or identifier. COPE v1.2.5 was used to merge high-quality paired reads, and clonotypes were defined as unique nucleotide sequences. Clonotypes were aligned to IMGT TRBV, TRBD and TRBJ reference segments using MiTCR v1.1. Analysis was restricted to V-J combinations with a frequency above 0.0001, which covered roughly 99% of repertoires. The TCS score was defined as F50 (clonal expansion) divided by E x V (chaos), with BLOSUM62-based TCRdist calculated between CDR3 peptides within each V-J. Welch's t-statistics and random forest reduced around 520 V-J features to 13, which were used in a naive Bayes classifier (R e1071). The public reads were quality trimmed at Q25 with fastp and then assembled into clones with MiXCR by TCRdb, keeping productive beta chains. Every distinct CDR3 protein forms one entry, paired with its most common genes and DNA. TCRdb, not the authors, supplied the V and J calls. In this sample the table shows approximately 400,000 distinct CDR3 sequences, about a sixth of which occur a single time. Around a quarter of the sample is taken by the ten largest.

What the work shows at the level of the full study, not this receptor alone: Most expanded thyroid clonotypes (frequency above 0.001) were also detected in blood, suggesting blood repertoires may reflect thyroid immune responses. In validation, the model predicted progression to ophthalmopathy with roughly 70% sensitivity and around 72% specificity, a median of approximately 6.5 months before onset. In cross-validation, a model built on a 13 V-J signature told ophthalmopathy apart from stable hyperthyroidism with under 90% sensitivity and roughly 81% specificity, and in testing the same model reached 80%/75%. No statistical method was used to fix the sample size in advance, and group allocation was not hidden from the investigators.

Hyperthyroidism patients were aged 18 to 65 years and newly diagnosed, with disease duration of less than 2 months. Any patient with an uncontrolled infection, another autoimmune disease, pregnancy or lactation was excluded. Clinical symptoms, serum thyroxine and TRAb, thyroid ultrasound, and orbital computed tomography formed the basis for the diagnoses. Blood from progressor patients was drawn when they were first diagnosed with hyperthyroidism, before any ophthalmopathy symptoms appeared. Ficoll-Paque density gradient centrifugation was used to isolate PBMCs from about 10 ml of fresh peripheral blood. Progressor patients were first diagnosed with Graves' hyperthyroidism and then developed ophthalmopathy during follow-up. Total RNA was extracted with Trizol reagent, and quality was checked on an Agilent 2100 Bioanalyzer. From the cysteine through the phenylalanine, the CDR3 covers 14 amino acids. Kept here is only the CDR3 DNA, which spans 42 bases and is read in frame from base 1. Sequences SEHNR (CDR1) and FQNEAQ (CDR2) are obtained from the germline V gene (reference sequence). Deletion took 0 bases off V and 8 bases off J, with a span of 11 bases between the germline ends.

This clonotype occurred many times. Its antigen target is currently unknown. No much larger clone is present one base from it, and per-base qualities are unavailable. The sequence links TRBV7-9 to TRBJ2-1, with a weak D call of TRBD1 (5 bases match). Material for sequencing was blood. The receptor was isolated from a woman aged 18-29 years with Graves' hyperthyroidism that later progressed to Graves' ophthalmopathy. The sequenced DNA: TGTGCCAGCAGCTTAGCTTTTGGGGCGGATGAGCAGTTCTTC. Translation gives CASSLAFGADEQFF.